This T cell receptor beta chain was recorded in a study of T cells in Graves' hyperthyroidism and ophthalmopathy. Using RNA transcripts as the source, TCR beta CDR3 regions were amplified. HTBI primers were used for first-round RT-PCR of the TCR CDR3. TCRdb itself ran the multiplex PCR reads through MiXCR, one entry per CDR3 protein. The sample has 600,000 to 700,000 distinct CDR3 sequences; over 12% are singletons. Looked up from germline, CDR1 is LNHDA and CDR2 is SQIVND (reference sequence). V lost 7 bases to trimming and J lost 1 base; unmatched junction nucleotides: 5. The length of the CDR3 is 14 residues. Isolation of PBMCs was performed on around 9.7 ml fresh peripheral blood. This clonotype was counted many times.

The sequence came from a woman aged 40 to 50 with Graves' ophthalmopathy. What was sequenced was blood. This chain joins TRBV19 and TRBJ2-7, with 9 positions matching TRBD2. As DNA, the CDR3 is TGTGCCAGTAAAATAGCGGGAGATTCCTACGAGCAGTACTTC. Its protein is CASKIAGDSYEQYF. Full variable domain (missing parts from reference TRBV19 and TRBJ2-7): DGGITQSPKYLFRKEGQNVTLSCEQNLNHDAMYWYRQDPGQGLRLIYYSQIVNDFQKGDIAEGYSVSREKKESFPLTVTSAQKNPTAFYLCASKIAGDSYEQYFGPGTRLTVT.